This is a list of T cell receptor beta chains from one sample in a study of T cell changes during pregnancy in multiple sclerosis. TCRdb's table, derived via immunoSEQ multiplex PCR, lists solely in-frame clones and lacks some. The table includes 30,000 to 35,000 clones, about 90% detected once. Material: CD4+ T cells from peripheral blood mononuclear cells, obtained in the first trimester of pregnancy. The receptor set was obtained from a female donor in good health, enrolled as a control in a pregnancy study. The CDR3 runs from the conserved cysteine through the conserved F or W. A D gene is named only where the DNA matches it firmly. Clone size, where shown, is once, few, many, or a class for clones that have expanded.

d_gene	v_gene	j_gene	abundance	CDR3nt	CDR3aa
-	TRBV19	TRBJ1-4	-	TGTGCCAGTAGTGAGGCGACAGTAAGGAATGAAAAACTGTTTTTT	CASSEATVRNEKLFF
-	TRBV19	TRBJ2-7	-	TGTGCCAGTAGTATAGATCTCCCCGGTAACGAGCAGTACTTC	CASSIDLPGNEQYF
-	TRBV9	TRBJ2-3	-	TGTGCCAGCAGCATCCAGGGAATGAGCACAGATACGCAGTATTTT	CASSIQGMSTDTQYF
-	TRBV9	TRBJ1-2	-	TGTGCCAGCAGCGTCGACTCCAACTATGGCTACACCTTC	CASSVDSNYGYTF
-	TRBV18	TRBJ1-1	-	TGTGCCAGCTCACCCGGCCAGGGGAACACTGAAGCTTTCTTT	CASSPGQGNTEAFF
-	TRBV11-2	TRBJ1-3	-	TGTGCCAGCAGCTTAGAACCGTTTAGCTCTGGAAACACCATATATTTT	CASSLEPFSSGNTIYF
-	TRBV11-3	TRBJ2-2	-	TGTGCCAGCAGCCTAAACACCGGGGAGCTGTTTTTT	CASSLNTGELFF
TRBD1	TRBV5-1	TRBJ1-1	-	TGCGCCAGCAGGACAGGGGCTGAAGCTTTCTTT	CASRTGAEAFF
TRBD1	TRBV6-5	TRBJ1-6	few	TGTGCCAGCGCCGGACAGGGATATAATTCACCCCTCCACTTT	CASAGQGYNSPLHF
TRBD1	TRBV19	TRBJ1-1	-	TGTGCCAGTAGTACCCAGGGGGGTACTGAAGCTTTCTTT	CASSTQGGTEAFF
TRBD1	TRBV5-4	TRBJ2-3	-	TGTGCCAGCAGCTTGGACAGGGGGACAGATACGCAGTATTTT	CASSLDRGTDTQYF
TRBD1	TRBV5-6	TRBJ2-3	-	TGTGCCAGCAGCGCCCTGACAGGGCGGATTTCAGATACGCAGTATTTT	CASSALTGRISDTQYF
-	TRBV2	TRBJ2-3	-	TGTGCCAGCAGGGGGGTGGCGGGGCGGGGCACAGATACGCAGTATTTT	CASRGVAGRGTDTQYF
-	TRBV5-1	TRBJ1-1	few	TGCGCCAGCAAGGAGAGGGACATGAACACTGAAGCTTTCTTT	CASKERDMNTEAFF
TRBD1	TRBV15	TRBJ2-7	-	TGTGCCACCAGCGAAACACAGGGGTTCCTACAGTACTTC	CATSETQGFLQYF
-	TRBV6-5	TRBJ1-1	-	TGTGCCAGCAGTTACCCTGACGGACTTGAAGCTTTCTTT	CASSYPDGLEAFF
-	TRBV23-1	TRBJ2-7	-	TGCGCCAGCAGTCTCCGCTCGAGGGGGGGTTTAGCCTACGAGCAGTACTTC	CASSLRSRGGLAYEQYF
-	TRBV30	TRBJ1-1	-	TGTGCCTGGAGTGCCCAGACTGAAGCTTTCTTT	CAWSAQTEAFF
TRBD1	TRBV5-5	TRBJ1-6	once	TGTGCCAGCAGCCTTCTGGACAGGGGGAATTCACCCCTCCACTTT	CASSLLDRGNSPLHF
TRBD2	TRBV25-1	TRBJ2-7	-	TGTGCCAGCAGTGAATTCAGCGGGGGGGCCGGGGAGCAGTACTTC	CASSEFSGGAGEQYF
TRBD1	TRBV18	TRBJ2-7	-	TGTGCCAGCTCACTAAACGGACAGGGGGGCTACGAGCAGTACTTC	CASSLNGQGGYEQYF
-	TRBV4-1	TRBJ1-4	-	TGCGCCAGCAGCCAAGCCCGGGGTTGGACTAATGAAAAACTGTTTTTT	CASSQARGWTNEKLFF
TRBD2	TRBV6-5	TRBJ2-1	-	TGTGCCAGCAGTGACCGCCCTAGCGGTGAGCAGTTCTTC	CASSDRPSGEQFF
-	TRBV15	TRBJ2-7	-	TGTGCCACCAGCAGAGGGACAGGCGGGAACGTCGGCTACGAGCAGTACTTC	CATSRGTGGNVGYEQYF
-	TRBV5-1	TRBJ2-5	-	TGCGCCAGCAGCCTGGCTTACAGGGCTCAAGAGACCCAGTACTTC	CASSLAYRAQETQYF
TRBD1	TRBV18	TRBJ2-1	-	TGTGCCAGCTCACCGAGACAGGGGGGAAACAATGAGCAGTTCTTC	CASSPRQGGNNEQFF
-	TRBV2	TRBJ1-1	-	TGTGCCAGCAGTCCACTCGGACTTAAGAACACTGAAGCTTTCTTT	CASSPLGLKNTEAFF
-	TRBV21-1	TRBJ2-7	-	TGTGCCAGCTCCGGGACAGAGTTCCACGAGCAGTACTTC	CASSGTEFHEQYF
TRBD1	TRBV7-9	TRBJ2-2	-	TGTGCCAGCACCCTGATGACAGGGTTTAACACCGGGGAGCTGTTTTTT	CASTLMTGFNTGELFF
-	TRBV28	TRBJ2-1	few	TGTGCCAGCAATAGGCACGGCGCGGATGAGCAGTTCTTC	CASNRHGADEQFF
TRBD1	TRBV2	TRBJ2-3	-	TGTGCCAGCAGCGGTAGACAGGGGCGCACAGATACGCAGTATTTT	CASSGRQGRTDTQYF
-	TRBV11-2	TRBJ2-7	-	TGTGCCAGCAGCTCGACTCGTAGGGGTACCTACGAGCAGTACTTC	CASSSTRRGTYEQYF
-	TRBV7-2	TRBJ1-2	-	TGTGCCAGCAGCTTGACAGGTTCATACTATGGCTACACCTTC	CASSLTGSYYGYTF
-	TRBV7-2	TRBJ1-5	-	TGTGCCAGCAGCTTAGGAGTGAATCAGCCCCAGCATTTT	CASSLGVNQPQHF
TRBD1	TRBV7-8	TRBJ1-1	-	TGTGCCAGCAGCAAGGACAGGGGCACTGAAGCTTTCTTT	CASSKDRGTEAFF
-	TRBV29-1	TRBJ2-5	-	TGCACCTATCTGAGGGGGGGGGCCGGTGGGGAGACCCAGTACTTC	CTYLRGGAGGETQYF
-	TRBV6-6	TRBJ1-5	-	TGTGCCAGCAGTAAGGAAGACAGTTATCAGCCCCAGCATTTT	CASSKEDSYQPQHF
-	TRBV9	TRBJ2-1	-	TGTGCCAGCAGCACCCCGCGAGGGGGCAATGAGCAGTTCTTC	CASSTPRGGNEQFF
-	TRBV11-3	TRBJ1-2	once	TGTGCCAGCAGCTTAGGTGCCGGGGATGGCTACACCTTC	CASSLGAGDGYTF
-	TRBV19	TRBJ1-1	-	TGTGCCAGTAGTATTTTTGGGGCGGCGAACACTGAAGCTTTCTTT	CASSIFGAANTEAFF
-	TRBV11-3	TRBJ2-7	-	TGTGCCAGCAGCCTGCGGGGACGGCCCAGCGACGAGCAGTACTTC	CASSLRGRPSDEQYF